What follows are 13 T cell receptor beta chains derived from one specimen sequenced in a study of T cells in Graves' hyperthyroidism and ophthalmopathy. Authors of the study amplified TCR beta CDR3 regions from RNA transcripts. HTBI primers were the set used in a first-round RT-PCR of the TCR CDR3. TCRdb reprocessed the multiplex PCR reads via MiXCR and lists one record per CDR3 protein. Among about 420,000 distinct CDR3 sequences, roughly an eighth were seen once, and the ten largest hold approximately 5.3%. Sequenced: blood. The source of these receptors is a woman aged 18 to 35 with Graves' hyperthyroidism.

V usage is TRBV30 and J usage is TRBJ2-3, with a possible D match to TRBD2 (5 bases). The CDR3 has 14 amino acids. Trimming took off 2 bases at V and 1 base at J, with 10 bases between the two ends. Germline assignment: CDR1 GTSNPN and CDR2 SVGIG (reference sequence). CDR3 in amino acids: CAWSFIGGTDTQYF. The DNA of the CDR3 is TGTGCCTGGAGTTTCATCGGGGGCACAGATACGCAGTATTTT.

This clonotype was seen repeatedly, ten times or more. The V call is TRBV6-2 or TRBV6-3, the J call TRBJ1-2; 9 bases are a match to TRBD1. Germline V gene lookup returns CDR1 MNHEY and CDR2 SVGEGT. The CDR3 is 16 amino acids. The V segment lost 0 bases and the J segment 2 bases; nucleotides outside the gene matches: 4. The CDR3: CASSYSQGALNYGYTF. CDR3 DNA sequence: TGTGCCAGCAGTTACTCACAGGGGGCACTAAACTATGGCTACACCTTC.

This chain uses TRBV6-1 with TRBJ2-1, with 8 bases identical to TRBD2. Trimming cost V 6 bases and J 6 bases; bases outside gene matches: 4. Germline V gene sequence: CDR1 MNHNS, CDR2 SASEGT. The CDR3 is 13 amino acids. The CDR3 region is CASRSGTSNEQFF. The CDR3 nucleotides are TGTGCCAGCAGATCCGGGACTAGCAATGAGCAGTTCTTC.

The CDR3 coding sequence is TGTGCCAGCAGCCAAGGTCTAGCAGCATTGAATGAGCAGTTCTTC. Its protein product is CASSQGLAALNEQFF. This chain joins TRBV3-1 and TRBJ2-1; a weak D match, TRBD2 (5 bases). The V and J ends lost 1 base and 7 bases respectively, with 14 bases between them. The germline CDR1 and CDR2 sequences are LGHDT and YNNKEL (reference sequence). The CDR3 runs 15 residues.

The table lists this clonotype with many counts. This chain joins TRBV7-9 and TRBJ2-1, with D possibly matching TRBD2 (6 bases). In germline, CDR1 is SEHNR, CDR2 FQNEAQ (reference sequence). The CDR3 is made up of 15 amino acids. V was pared by 5 bases and J by 6 bases, with 17 bases between. The CDR3 nucleotides read TGTGCCAGCAGCCCCCGGGGACTGAGTTCCAATGAGCAGTTCTTC. This sequence encodes CASSPRGLSSNEQFF. The whole variable domain, remainder taken from reference TRBV7-9 and TRBJ2-1, is DTGVSQNPRHKITKRGQNVTFRCDPISEHNRLYWYRQTLGQGPEFLTYFQNEAQLEKSRLLSDRFSAERPKGSFSTLEIQRTEQGDSAMYLCASSPRGLSSNEQFFGPGTRLTVL.

This rearrangement joins TRBV11-2 to TRBJ1-1; no clear D. The germline V and J ends were trimmed by 1 base and 4 bases, with 7 bases remaining between them. This CDR3 is 13 amino acids long. Germline-derived CDR1 and CDR2 are SGHAT and FQNNGV. In DNA form, the CDR3 reads TGTGCCAGCAGCTTAGGGTGGGCCACTGAAGCTTTCTTT. Translation: CASSLGWATEAFF.

This clonotype showed up many times. The genes are TRBV7-2 and TRBJ1-1; D is perhaps TRBD1 (5 bases). Germline V gives CDR1 SGHTA, CDR2 FQGNSA. Trimming took off 6 bases at V and 5 bases at J, with 16 bases between the two ends. The CDR3 has 14 residues. CDR3 in amino acids: CASRPAGSWTEAFF. The CDR3 DNA sequence: TGTGCCAGCAGGCCCGCAGGGAGTTGGACTGAAGCTTTCTTT.

J is TRBJ2-7 and V is TRBV27; possibly TRBD1 or TRBD2 for D (5 bases each). The CDR3 is 14 residues long. CDR1 and CDR2 from the germline V gene are MNHEY and SMNVEV (reference sequence). V was cut by 0 bases and J by 6 bases, with 12 bases left in between. CDR3 DNA: TGTGCCAGCAGTTTATCAAGGCAGGGACGCGAGCAGTACTTC. It yields the protein CASSLSRQGREQYF.

This clonotype has at least ten counts. This chain links TRBV28 with TRBJ2-1; 9 nucleotides line up with TRBD1. The length of the CDR3 is 15 residues. Germline lookup yields CDR1 MDHEN and CDR2 SYDVKM. With V trimmed by 5 bases and J by 6 bases, 8 bases remained unmatched. The CDR3 protein is CASSLYGTGLNEQFF. DNA for the CDR3: TGTGCCAGCAGTCTCTACGGGACAGGGCTCAATGAGCAGTTCTTC.

The CDR3 loop reads CAISNPGQSSNTEAFF. The CDR3 coding sequence is TGTGCCATCAGCAACCCGGGACAGAGTTCGAACACTGAAGCTTTCTTT. This rearrangement joins TRBV10-3 to TRBJ1-1; TRBD1 aligns across 7 bases. V lost 6 bases to trimming and J lost 1 base; unmatched junction nucleotides: 11. CDR3 length: 16 amino acids. In germline, CDR1 is ENHRY, CDR2 SYGVKD.

This chain links TRBV2 with TRBJ1-2, with D maybe TRBD1 (6 bases). V was clipped by 7 bases and J by 7 bases, with 19 bases between them. Per the germline V gene, CDR1 is SNHLY and CDR2 is FYNNEI. The CDR3 is 14 residues long. CDR3: CASTQRGGVGGYTF. The CDR3 DNA is TGTGCCAGCACCCAACGAGGGGGGGTGGGTGGCTACACCTTC.

The chain is built from TRBV4-1 and TRBJ1-2, with 9 bases matching TRBD1. From germline, CDR1 is MGHRA and CDR2 YSYEKL. V was clipped by 1 base and J by 13 bases; unmatched bases: 4. This CDR3 is 12 amino acids long. CDR3 sequence (DNA): TGCGCCAGCAGCCAAGTTGGGACAGGGTGCACCTTC. It is translated as CASSQVGTGCTF.

This clonotype was detected many times. This chain uses TRBV6-1 with TRBJ1-5; 7 bases are a match to TRBD1. Germline lookup yields CDR1 MNHNS and CDR2 SASEGT. CDR3 length equals 14 residues. V was pared by 4 bases and J by 2 bases, with 2 bases of the junction left unmatched. CDR3 protein: CASSADRGNQPQHF. Written as DNA, the CDR3 is TGTGCCAGCAGTGCCGACAGGGGCAATCAGCCCCAGCATTTT.